The 15 T cell receptor beta chains below come from one sample, sequenced in a study of T cell changes during pregnancy in multiple sclerosis. Repertoires were generated with immunoSEQ multiplex PCR, while TCRdb's copy carries only in-frame clones and drops some. The sample gives tens of thousands of clones, 90% of which show up once; roughly 3% is in the top ten. The sample here was CD8+ T cells from peripheral blood mononuclear cells, taken before pregnancy. Source of these receptors: a female donor with multiple sclerosis, enrolled in a pregnancy study.

The chain has TRBV2 and TRBJ2-5; D gene unclear. CDR3 size: 15 residues. Germline lookup yields CDR1 SNHLY and CDR2 FYNNEI. V was pared by 1 base and J by 2 bases, with 11 bases between. The DNA of the CDR3 is TGTGCCAGCAGTGAAGGTACAGACCGTCAAGAGACCCAGTACTTC. This encodes CASSEGTDRQETQYF.

The chain employs TRBV9 and TRBJ2-2, with a weak D call TRBD2 (6 bases). The CDR3 is 16 residues long. Trimming stripped 6 bases from V and 3 bases from J, with 18 bases between. CDR1 SGDLS and CDR2 YYNGEE come from the germline V gene. The CDR3 region is CASTSPGLSHTGELFF. In DNA form, the CDR3 reads TGTGCCAGCACCTCACCGGGACTTTCTCACACCGGGGAGCTGTTTTTT.

The V call is TRBV4-3, the J call TRBJ1-4; the match to TRBD1 covers 9 bases. The J segment lost 7 bases and the V segment lost 0 bases, leaving 6 bases of the junction unmatched. The CDR3 consists of 16 residues. Germline V CDR1 and CDR2: LGHNA, YSLEER. In DNA, the CDR3 is TGCGCCAGCAGCCAAGATATGGGACAGGGATTTGAAAAACTGTTTTTT. Translating gives CASSQDMGQGFEKLFF.

V gene TRBV9 combines with J gene TRBJ2-3; TRBD1 might be the D (6 bases). Germline V gene lookup returns CDR1 SGDLS and CDR2 YYNGEE. Trimming left V 0 bases short and J 3 bases short, with 8 bases between. The CDR3 extends over 14 amino acids. CDR3 coding DNA: TGTGCCAGCAGCGTAGCAGGGGAAACAGATACGCAGTATTTT. It is translated as CASSVAGETDTQYF.

About this clone: The conserved phenylalanine or tryptophan is not found at the CDR3 terminus, so this likely reflects a read error. The DNA is left out, because the CDR3 cannot be placed on it with certainty; the CDR3 is given as TCRdb lists it. The CDR3 protein is CASSTRDRIVSKAGRRI. The V and J genes are TRBV2 and TRBJ2-7; the table's D call, TRBD1, has no DNA check behind it. The CDR3 has 17 amino acids, counting both end residues. The V gene's germline CDR1 is SNHLY and CDR2 FYNNEI.

V is TRBV27 and J is TRBJ2-7; TRBD1 matches at 7 bases. The CDR3 consists of 15 residues. The V gene end was trimmed by 7 bases and the J gene end by 3 bases; junction bases not matched to a gene: 12. CDR1 is MNHEY, CDR2 SMNVEV, per germline (reference sequence). CDR3 in amino acids: CASNGIEGAGYEQYF. The CDR3 DNA follows: TGTGCCAGCAATGGGATAGAGGGGGCTGGCTACGAGCAGTACTTC.

The chain uses TRBV7-9 and TRBJ2-7, with D possibly being TRBD2 (6 bases). The germline V gene has CDR1 SEHNR and CDR2 FQNEAQ (reference sequence). Trimming shortened V by 8 bases and J by 0 bases, and 8 bases separated the two germline ends. This CDR3 has 12 residues. The CDR3 region has the DNA TGTGCCAGCGCCGGGGGCTCCTACGAGCAGTACTTC. It specifies CASAGGSYEQYF.

V is TRBV6-5 and J is TRBJ1-1; tentative D call: TRBD1 (5 bases). The CDR3 totals 13 residues. Trimming removed 6 bases from V and 4 bases from J, with 12 bases in between. Looked up from germline, CDR1 is MNHEY and CDR2 is SVGAGI. The CDR3 coding sequence is TGTGCCAGCAGGGGGGGTTTGTTCACTGAAGCTTTCTTT. This gives the protein CASRGGLFTEAFF.

Comment on this clone: The junction does not match germline at one end; this may be a read error. This chain joins TRBV19 and TRBJ1-1; no clear D gene. The germline gives CDR1 LNHDA, CDR2 SQIVND (reference sequence). The CDR3 loop spans 9 amino acids. CDR3 nucleotide sequence: TGCGCCCGGTACTTTGAAGCTTTCTTT. It yields the protein CARYFEAFF.

This sequence joins TRBV7-8 and TRBJ2-7; 7 bases are shared with TRBD1. With 3 bases clipped from V and 5 bases from J, the junction kept 7 bases outside the gene matches. CDR1 and CDR2 from the germline V gene are SGHVS and FQNEAQ. The CDR3 has 14 amino acids. The CDR3 protein is CASSLRQGFNEQYF. In DNA form, the CDR3 reads TGTGCCAGCAGCTTGCGACAGGGCTTCAACGAGCAGTACTTC.

This chain joins TRBV7-6 and TRBJ2-3; 16 bases map to TRBD2. This CDR3 has 17 residues. The V and J ends lost 5 bases and 4 bases, in that order; junction bases with no gene match: 6. Germline V lookup: CDR1 SGHVS, CDR2 FNYEAQ. The CDR3 nucleotides read TGTGCCAGCAGCCCCGGGACTAGCGGGGGGGCCGCAGATACGCAGTATTTT. Its protein is CASSPGTSGGAADTQYF.

The CDR3 loop reads CASSLDGDYSNQPQHF. In nucleotides, the CDR3 is TGTGCCAGCAGCCTAGACGGGGACTATAGCAATCAGCCCCAGCATTTT. The chain couples TRBV5-5 to TRBJ1-5; the D gene is possibly TRBD1 (5 bases). The CDR3 is 16 amino acids. The germline V gene has CDR1 SGHKS and CDR2 YYEKEE (reference sequence). V was cut by 4 bases and J by 0 bases, with 14 bases left in between.

This chain joins TRBV4-1 and TRBJ1-1; no definite D call. The germline V gene has CDR1 MGHRA and CDR2 YSYEKL. CDR3 length equals 14 residues. The V end was cut by 4 bases, the J end by 1 base, with 10 bases between. The CDR3 region has the DNA TGCGCCAGCAGCCCGCGACTGGGGAACACTGAAGCTTTCTTT. Protein: CASSPRLGNTEAFF.

The rearrangement joins TRBV29-1 to TRBJ1-2; the D is unclear. The length of the CDR3 is 14 residues. The V gene's germline CDR1 is SQVTM and CDR2 ANQGSEA. Trimming removed 0 bases from V and 4 bases from J, with 12 bases in between. The CDR3 DNA reads TGCAGCGTTGAAGAGGGAGTGGGCAGCTATGGCTACACCTTC. This translates into CSVEEGVGSYGYTF.

The genes are TRBV13 and TRBJ2-7; the match to TRBD1 covers 8 bases. J was trimmed by 7 bases and V by 5 bases; bases with no gene match: 13. Germline values: CDR1 PRHDT, CDR2 FYEKMQ (reference sequence). The CDR3 totals 15 residues. Written as DNA, the CDR3 is TGTGCCAGCAGCCTGGGACAGGACCCCACGAGGGAGCAGTACTTC. Its translation: CASSLGQDPTREQYF.